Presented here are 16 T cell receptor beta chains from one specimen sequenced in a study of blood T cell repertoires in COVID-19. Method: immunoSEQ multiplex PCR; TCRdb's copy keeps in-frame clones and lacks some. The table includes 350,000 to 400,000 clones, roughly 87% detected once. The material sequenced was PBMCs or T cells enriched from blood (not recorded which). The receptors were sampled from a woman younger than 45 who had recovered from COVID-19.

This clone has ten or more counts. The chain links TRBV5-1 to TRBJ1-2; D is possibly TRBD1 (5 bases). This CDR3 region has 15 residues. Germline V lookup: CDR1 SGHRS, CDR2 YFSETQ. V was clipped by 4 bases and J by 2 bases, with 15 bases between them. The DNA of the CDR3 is TGCGCCAGCAGCCCTGGGGGGACGACAAACTATGGCTACACCTTC. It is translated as CASSPGGTTNYGYTF.

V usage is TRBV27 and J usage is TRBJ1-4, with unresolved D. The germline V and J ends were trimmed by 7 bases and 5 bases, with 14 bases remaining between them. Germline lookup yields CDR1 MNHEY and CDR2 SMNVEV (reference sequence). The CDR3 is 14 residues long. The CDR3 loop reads CASILEGGNEKLFF. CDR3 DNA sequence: TGTGCCAGCATCCTTGAGGGAGGGAATGAAAAACTGTTTTTT. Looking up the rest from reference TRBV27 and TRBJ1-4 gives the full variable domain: EAQVTQNPRYLITVTGKKLTVTCSQNMNHEYMSWYRQDPGLGLRQIYYSMNVEVTDKGDVPEGYKVSRKEKRNFPLILESPSPNQTSLYFCASILEGGNEKLFFGSGTQLSVL.

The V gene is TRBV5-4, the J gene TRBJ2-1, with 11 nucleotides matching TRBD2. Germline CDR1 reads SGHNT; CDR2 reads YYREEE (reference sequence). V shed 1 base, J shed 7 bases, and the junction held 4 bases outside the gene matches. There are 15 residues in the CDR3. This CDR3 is CASSLRTSGSNEQFF. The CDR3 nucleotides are TGTGCCAGCAGCTTGAGGACTAGCGGGTCAAATGAGCAGTTCTTC.

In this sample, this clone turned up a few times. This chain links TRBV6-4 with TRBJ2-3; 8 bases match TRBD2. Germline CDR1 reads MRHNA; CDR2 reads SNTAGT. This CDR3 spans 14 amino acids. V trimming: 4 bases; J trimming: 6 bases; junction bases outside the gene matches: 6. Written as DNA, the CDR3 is TGTGCCAGCAGTGCGGAGCGGGAGACGGATACGCAGTATTTT. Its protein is CASSAERETDTQYF.

CDR3 DNA sequence: TGTGCCATCTCGGGGGATCCCGATACGCAGTATTTT. It is translated as CAISGDPDTQYF. The genes are TRBV10-3 and TRBJ2-3, with D possibly being TRBD2 (6 bases). This CDR3 comprises 12 residues. V shed 8 bases and J shed 6 bases, with 12 bases lying between them. Germline assignment: CDR1 ENHRY and CDR2 SYGVKD.

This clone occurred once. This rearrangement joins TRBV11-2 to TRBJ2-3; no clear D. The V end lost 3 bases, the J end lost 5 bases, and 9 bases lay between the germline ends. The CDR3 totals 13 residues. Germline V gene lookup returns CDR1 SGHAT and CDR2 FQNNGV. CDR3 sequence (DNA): TGTGCCAGCAGCTTGAACCAGCGAGATACGCAGTATTTT. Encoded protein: CASSLNQRDTQYF.

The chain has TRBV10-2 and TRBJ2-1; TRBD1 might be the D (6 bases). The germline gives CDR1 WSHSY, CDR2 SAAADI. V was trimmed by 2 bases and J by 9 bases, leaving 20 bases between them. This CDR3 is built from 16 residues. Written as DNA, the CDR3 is TGCGCCAGCAGTGAGCCCCGCACCCAGGGGCAAGGTGAGCAGTTCTTC. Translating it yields CASSEPRTQGQGEQFF.

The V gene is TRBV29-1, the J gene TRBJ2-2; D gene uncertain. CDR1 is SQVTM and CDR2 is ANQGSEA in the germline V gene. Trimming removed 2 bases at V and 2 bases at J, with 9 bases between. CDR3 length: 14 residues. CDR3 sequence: CSVESGLNTGELFF. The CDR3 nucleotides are TGCAGCGTTGAATCAGGCCTTAACACCGGGGAGCTGTTTTTT.

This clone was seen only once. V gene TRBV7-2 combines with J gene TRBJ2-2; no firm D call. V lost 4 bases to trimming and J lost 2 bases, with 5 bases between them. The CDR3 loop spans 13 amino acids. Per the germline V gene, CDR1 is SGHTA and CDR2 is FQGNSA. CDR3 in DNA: TGTGCCAGCAGCTCCCCAAACACCGGGGAGCTGTTTTTT. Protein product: CASSSPNTGELFF.

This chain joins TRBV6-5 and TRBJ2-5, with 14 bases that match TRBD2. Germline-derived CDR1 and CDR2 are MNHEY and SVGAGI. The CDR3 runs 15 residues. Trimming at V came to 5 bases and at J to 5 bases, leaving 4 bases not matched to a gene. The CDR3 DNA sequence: TGTGCCAGCAGTCCGGGGACTAGCGGGGGTGAGACCCAGTACTTC. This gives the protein CASSPGTSGGETQYF.

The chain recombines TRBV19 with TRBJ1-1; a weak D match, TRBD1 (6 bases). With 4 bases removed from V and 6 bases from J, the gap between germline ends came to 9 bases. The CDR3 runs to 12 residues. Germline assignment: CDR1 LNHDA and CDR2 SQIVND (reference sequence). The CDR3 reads CASSTGAAEAFF. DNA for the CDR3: TGTGCCAGTAGTACAGGGGCGGCTGAAGCTTTCTTT.

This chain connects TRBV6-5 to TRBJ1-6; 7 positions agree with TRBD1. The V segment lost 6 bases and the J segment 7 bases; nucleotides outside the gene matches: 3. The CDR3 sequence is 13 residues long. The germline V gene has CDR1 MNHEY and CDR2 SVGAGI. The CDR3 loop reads CASRQGSNSPLHF. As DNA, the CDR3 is TGTGCCAGCAGACAGGGGAGCAATTCACCCCTCCACTTT.

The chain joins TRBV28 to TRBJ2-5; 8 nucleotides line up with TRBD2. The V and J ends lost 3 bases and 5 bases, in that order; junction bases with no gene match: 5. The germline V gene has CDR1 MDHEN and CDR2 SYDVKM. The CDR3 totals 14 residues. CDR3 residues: CASSFVREEETQYF. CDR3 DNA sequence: TGTGCCAGCAGTTTTGTGCGGGAGGAGGAGACCCAGTACTTC.

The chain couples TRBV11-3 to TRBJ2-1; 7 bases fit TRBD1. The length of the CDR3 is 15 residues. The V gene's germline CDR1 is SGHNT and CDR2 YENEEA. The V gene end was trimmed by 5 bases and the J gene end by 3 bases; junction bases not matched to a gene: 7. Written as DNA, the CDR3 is TGTGCCAGCAGCCCACAGGGGAAGGGCTACAATGAGCAGTTCTTC. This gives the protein CASSPQGKGYNEQFF.

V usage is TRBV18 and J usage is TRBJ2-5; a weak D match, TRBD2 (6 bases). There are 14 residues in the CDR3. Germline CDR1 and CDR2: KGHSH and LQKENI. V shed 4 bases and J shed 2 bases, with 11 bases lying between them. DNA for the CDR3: TGTGCCAGCTCACAGGGACTCCTACAAGAGACCCAGTACTTC. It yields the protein CASSQGLLQETQYF. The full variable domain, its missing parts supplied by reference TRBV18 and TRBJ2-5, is NAGVMQNPRHLVRRRGQEARLRCSPMKGHSHVYWYRQLPEEGLKFMVYLQKENIIDESGMPKERFSAEFPKEGPSILRIQQVVRGDSAAYFCASSQGLLQETQYFGPGTRLLVL.

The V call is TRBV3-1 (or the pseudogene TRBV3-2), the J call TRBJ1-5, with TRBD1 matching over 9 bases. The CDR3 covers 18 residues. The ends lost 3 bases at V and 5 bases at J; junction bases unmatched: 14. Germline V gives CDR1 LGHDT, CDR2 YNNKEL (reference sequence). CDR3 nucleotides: TGTGCCAGCAGCCAGAATAGCCCGGGACAGGGTTGGGATCAGCCCCAGCATTTT. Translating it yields CASSQNSPGQGWDQPQHF.